This paragraph covers one TCR beta chain sequence. The CDR3 sequence is 19 residues long. V was pared by 3 bases and J by 1 base, with 7 bases of the junction left unmatched. Per germline, CDR1 MNHNS and CDR2 SASEGT. This record belongs to a study of blood T cell repertoires in COVID-19. Study at large: COVID-19 samples collected from the United States, Italy and Spain covered acute and convalescent phases. T cells, B-cell-depleted T cells, or PBMCs provided the cDNA or gDNA that served as material.

Authors' data handling: Estimation of nucleated cell counts relied on the amplification of reference gene primers. Sequenced by immunoSEQ multiplex PCR; TCRdb stores in-frame clones only, minus some. V and J calls and clone size come straight from that table; D and trimming were deduced from the DNA. The data hold some 130,000 clones, with around nine tenths observed a single time. Enrolment of Seattle patients took place during active infection, and they were followed longitudinally. Sequencing was performed on peripheral blood. This chain uses TRBV6-1 with TRBJ2-1; 15 bases line up with TRBD2. This receptor was taken from a man aged 60 to 75 with COVID-19, enrolled during active disease. CDR3 in DNA: TGTGCCAGCAGTGACCGGACTAGCGGGAGGGCCAGGTCCTACAATGAGCAGTTCTTC. This sequence encodes CASSDRTSGRARSYNEQFF.